These T cell receptor beta chains were read from a single sample in a study of lymphopenia after photon versus proton radiotherapy. This table comes from immunoSEQ multiplex PCR, and its TCRdb copy is limited to in-frame clones, with some not included. The sample lists about 65,000 clones, around 86% seen once, with under 14% in the top ten. Source: peripheral blood, taken from a patient treated with proton-based radiotherapy. The source of these receptors is a man older than 75 with esophageal cancer. Both conserved end residues are part of each CDR3. A D gene is named only where the DNA matches it firmly. Expanded clones get a size class; other rows say once, few or many, or leave the size out.

abundance,v_gene,d_gene,j_gene,CDR3nt,CDR3aa
many,TRBV5-1,TRBD2,TRBJ2-5,TGCGCCAGCAGCCTCCTAACTAGCGGGAGTGGGTCTCGGGAGACCCAGTACTTC,CASSLLTSGSGSRETQYF
NA,TRBV5-4,TRBD2,TRBJ2-1,TGTGCCAGCAGGTCCCACCCCCGTGGGAGGGCCGCTGAGCAGTTCTTC,CASRSHPRGRAAEQFF
NA,TRBV4-1,NA,TRBJ1-1,TGCGCCAGCAGCCAAGCTCCGGGGCTTGTCATGAACACTGAAGCTTTCTTT,CASSQAPGLVMNTEAFF
NA,TRBV6-6,NA,TRBJ1-3,TGTGCCAGCAGTTATTCAGGGTCTGGAAACACCATATATTTT,CASSYSGSGNTIYF
NA,TRBV10-1,TRBD1,TRBJ1-1,TGCGCCAGCACCCACAAGACAGGGGGTTTCACTGAAGCTTTCTTT,CASTHKTGGFTEAFF
NA,TRBV10-3,TRBD1,TRBJ1-2,TGTGCCATCAGTGAGGGACCTTGGACAGGGATGCTTGATGGCTACACCTTC,CAISEGPWTGMLDGYTF
NA,TRBV6-1,NA,TRBJ1-6,TGTGCCAGCAGTGAGAGATTATCACCCCTCCACTTT,CASSERLSPLHF
few,TRBV7-9,NA,TRBJ1-5,TGTGCCAGCAGCTTAGGACTCACCGAGGGTCAGCCCCAGCATTTT,CASSLGLTEGQPQHF
NA,TRBV27,NA,TRBJ2-4,TGTGCCAGCAGTTCAGGATCCCCGGGACCCGGGGCCAAAAACATTCAGTACTTC,CASSSGSPGPGAKNIQYF
NA,TRBV6-4,TRBD2,TRBJ2-1,TGTGCCAGCAGTGCTAGCGGGAGATACAATGAGCAGTTCTTC,CASSASGRYNEQFF
once,TRBV7-2,TRBD2,TRBJ2-7,TGTGCCAGCAGCTTCTCCCGAGGACTAGCGGGGGACTACGAGCAGTACTTC,CASSFSRGLAGDYEQYF
NA,TRBV10-1,NA,TRBJ1-1,TGCGCCAGCAGTGGAGGGGGGGTTGAAGCTTTCTTT,CASSGGGVEAFF
NA,TRBV5-1,NA,TRBJ2-7,TGCGCCAGCACCCAATCCGGAACCTACGAGCAGTACTTC,CASTQSGTYEQYF
NA,TRBV6-5,NA,TRBJ2-1,TGTGCCAGCAGACCAACCGGGCCCGGCGATGAGCAGTTCTTC,CASRPTGPGDEQFF
NA,TRBV5-1,NA,TRBJ2-3,TGCGCCAGCAGAAGGGACGGCAGCACAGATACGCAGTATTTT,CASRRDGSTDTQYF
NA,TRBV18,NA,TRBJ1-1,TGTGCCAGCTCACCTCCGACGAACACTGAAGCTTTCTTT,CASSPPTNTEAFF
NA,TRBV28,NA,TRBJ2-7,TGTGCCAGCAGTTTTACTCACGCGCAGTTTTACTCCTACGAGCAGTACTTC,CASSFTHAQFYSYEQYF
NA,TRBV14,NA,TRBJ1-2,TGTGCCAGCAGCTACCGGACACGCGGCTACACCTTC,CASSYRTRGYTF
NA,TRBV12-5,NA,TRBJ2-6,TGTGCTAGTGGTTTGGTACTGGGCTGGACTGGGGCCAACGTCCTGACTTTC,CASGLVLGWTGANVLTF
NA,TRBV12-5,NA,TRBJ1-1,TGTGCTAGTGGTTTGGTATTCGGGGGGGCTTTGGACACTGAAGCTTTCTTT,CASGLVFGGALDTEAFF
NA,TRBV4-3,NA,TRBJ1-1,TGCGCCAGCAGCCAAGAAGAGAAGTACACTGAAGCTTTCTTT,CASSQEEKYTEAFF
NA,TRBV5-1,TRBD2,TRBJ2-2,TGCGCCAGCAGCTTGGGACTAGCGGGTGAGGGCACCGGGGAGCTGTTTTTT,CASSLGLAGEGTGELFF
NA,TRBV6-6,NA,TRBJ2-3,TGTGCCAGCAGTTACGGCGGGGCTAGCACAGATACGCAGTATTTT,CASSYGGASTDTQYF
NA,TRBV19,NA,TRBJ1-3,TGTGCCAGTACGAGATGGATCGAGGAACACACCATATATTTT,CASTRWIEEHTIYF
NA,TRBV15,TRBD1,TRBJ1-4,TGTGCCACCAGCAGATCCGGGACAGAGTATGAAAAACTGTTTTTT,CATSRSGTEYEKLFF
NA,TRBV14,NA,TRBJ1-1,TGTGCCAGCAGCCAAATAAGTGGGAACACTGAAGCTTTCTTT,CASSQISGNTEAFF
NA,TRBV7-6,NA,TRBJ1-1,TGTGCCAGCAGCGGGGGGGATAACACTGAAGCTTTCTTT,CASSGGDNTEAFF
NA,TRBV9,NA,TRBJ2-7,TGTGCCAGCAGCGTAGCTTCGGAGGGAGGCGAGCAGTACTTC,CASSVASEGGEQYF
NA,TRBV6-6,NA,TRBJ2-1,TGTGCCAGCAGTTACGGACTAACGAGGGGGCAGTTCTTC,CASSYGLTRGQFF
NA,TRBV13,NA,TRBJ1-5,TGTGCCAGCAGCTTCAGTGGTGATCAGCCCCAGCATTTT,CASSFSGDQPQHF
NA,TRBV7-6,NA,TRBJ2-2,TGTGCCAGCAGCTGGAACACCGGGGAGCTGTTTTTT,CASSWNTGELFF
NA,TRBV5-1,NA,TRBJ2-7,TGCGCCAGCAGCTTACAGGGAAGGGGGTACGAGCAGTACTTC,CASSLQGRGYEQYF
few,TRBV19,NA,TRBJ2-7,TGTGCCAGTAGTAAGGGGGGGACATACGCCTACGAGCAGTACTTC,CASSKGGTYAYEQYF
once,TRBV27,TRBD2,TRBJ2-1,TGTGCCAGCAGGTTAGCGGGAGCGCAGAATGAGCAGTTCTTC,CASRLAGAQNEQFF
NA,TRBV5-1,NA,TRBJ2-7,TGCGCCAGCAGCCCAGGGGCGAGGGAATCCGAGCAGTACTTC,CASSPGARESEQYF
NA,TRBV13,TRBD2,TRBJ2-2,TGTGCCAGCAGCTTAGGCGTGGCGGGAGATGTCACCGGGGAGCTGTTTTTT,CASSLGVAGDVTGELFF
NA,TRBV19,NA,TRBJ2-1,TGTGCCAGTAGTGACCTTCGGACCGTCCCGGGGGAGCAGTTCTTC,CASSDLRTVPGEQFF
NA,TRBV5-6,TRBD1,TRBJ2-7,TGTGCCAGCAGCTTGGGAAGGGGCAGGGGGCGCGAGCAGTACTTC,CASSLGRGRGREQYF
NA,TRBV7-3,NA,TRBJ1-5,TGTGCCAGCAGCTCCACCAATCAGCCCCAGCATTTT,CASSSTNQPQHF
NA,TRBV7-2,NA,TRBJ1-5,TGTGCCAGCAGCTCGTTGCCCCGTCAGCCCCAGCATTTT,CASSSLPRQPQHF
NA,TRBV11-3,NA,TRBJ2-1,TGTGCCAGCAGCTTAGCCCCTCCATCTAGGATCCCATACAATGAGCAGTTCTTC,CASSLAPPSRIPYNEQFF
NA,TRBV29-1,NA,TRBJ2-3,TGCAGCGTTGAACTCGGGGGCACAGATACGCAGTATTTT,CSVELGGTDTQYF
NA,TRBV10-3,TRBD1,TRBJ2-2,TGTGCCATCAGTGAGTCAGGACAGGGATTTACCGGGGAGCTGTTTTTT,CAISESGQGFTGELFF
NA,TRBV2,NA,TRBJ2-1,TGTGCCAGCAGTAGGGATTTAGATACGAACAATGAGCAGTTCTTC,CASSRDLDTNNEQFF
NA,TRBV7-2,NA,TRBJ2-1,TGTGCCAGCAGCCCGGACGGCCCCTTCGGTGAGCAGTTCTTC,CASSPDGPFGEQFF